One and the same sample provided the 19 T cell receptor beta chains below, sequenced in a study of lymphopenia after photon versus proton radiotherapy. The data were produced by immunoSEQ multiplex PCR, yet TCRdb's version contains in-frame clones alone and is incomplete. Of 10,000 to 15,000 clones in the sample, 70% to 90% were seen once. Sample: peripheral blood, taken from a patient treated with proton-based radiotherapy. These receptors were collected from a man between 60 and 75 years old with pancreatic cancer.

This clone was found once. The chain employs TRBV7-2 and TRBJ2-1; 14 positions match TRBD2. The germline V gene encodes CDR1 SGHTA and CDR2 FQGNSA. This CDR3 contains 17 residues. J gave up 1 base and V 6 bases, and 5 bases lay outside the gene matches. CDR3 nucleotides: TGTGCCAGCAGGAGACTAGCGGGAGGGGGGTCCTACAATGAGCAGTTCTTC. It yields the protein CASRRLAGGGSYNEQFF.

This chain links TRBV7-9 with TRBJ2-7, with TRBD1 matching 10 bases. J gave up 6 bases and V 5 bases, and 10 bases lay outside the gene matches. The CDR3 runs to 15 residues. Germline loops: CDR1 SEHNR, CDR2 FQNEAQ (reference sequence). CDR3 amino acids: CASSPADRGVSEQYF. The DNA of the CDR3 is TGTGCCAGCAGCCCGGCGGACAGGGGGGTAAGCGAGCAGTACTTC.

The genes are TRBV5-4 and TRBJ2-1, with 11 bases aligning to TRBD2. Germline V gene data show CDR1 as SGHNT and CDR2 as YYREEE (reference sequence). The CDR3 loop spans 15 amino acids. Trimming cost V 4 bases and J 3 bases; bases outside gene matches: 3. The CDR3 DNA reads as TGTGCCAGCAGCATCGGGACTAGCGGCTACAATGAGCAGTTCTTC. Translation gives CASSIGTSGYNEQFF.

The CDR3 DNA reads as TGTGCCAGCAGTTACTCGAGCACCGGGGAGCTGTTTTTT. This encodes CASSYSSTGELFF. The chain employs TRBV6-5 and TRBJ2-2; D not resolved. There are 13 residues in the CDR3. Germline assignment: CDR1 MNHEY and CDR2 SVGAGI. Trimming removed 0 bases at V and 4 bases at J, with 3 bases between.

V usage is TRBV10-2 and J usage is TRBJ2-7; 10 nucleotides match TRBD2. Germline CDR1 is WSHSY and CDR2 is SAAADI. This CDR3 spans 17 amino acids. Germline trimming cut 8 bases from V and 5 bases from J; bases unmatched to any gene: 18. This chain's CDR3 is CASQSRGLALPLDEQYF. Written as DNA, the CDR3 is TGCGCCAGCCAGAGTAGGGGACTAGCGCTCCCTTTGGACGAGCAGTACTTC.

The chain couples TRBV6-6 to TRBJ1-5; D gene uncertain. The CDR3 loop spans 13 amino acids. Germline CDR1 is MNHNY and CDR2 is SVGAGI (reference sequence). The ends were cut back, 5 bases at V and 5 bases at J, with 10 bases in the middle. The CDR3: CASSQGQDQPQHF. CDR3 coding DNA: TGTGCCAGCAGTCAAGGCCAGGATCAGCCCCAGCATTTT.

The chain uses TRBV6-4 and TRBJ1-6; D may be TRBD1 (5 bases). V lost 5 bases, J lost 7 bases, and 15 bases lay in between. The CDR3 covers 15 residues. Germline V gene lookup returns CDR1 MRHNA and CDR2 SNTAGT. CDR3: CASSMTGRLNSPLHF. CDR3 nucleotide sequence: TGTGCCAGCAGTATGACGGGACGGCTGAATTCACCCCTCCACTTT.

This chain uses TRBV7-6 with TRBJ2-1, with no clear D. The CDR3 is made up of 12 amino acids. V lost 6 bases, J lost 10 bases, and 13 bases lay in between. Germline lookup yields CDR1 SGHVS and CDR2 FNYEAQ. CDR3 bases: TGTGCCAGCAGTCCAACGTCCCAGGAGCAGTTCTTC. As protein: CASSPTSQEQFF.

V is TRBV27 and J is TRBJ1-5, with D unclear. The CDR3 is made up of 14 amino acids. Germline V gives CDR1 MNHEY, CDR2 SMNVEV (reference sequence). V lost 8 bases to trimming and J lost 4 bases, with 15 bases between them. The CDR3 sequence is CASGSWNSNQPQHF. The CDR3 DNA is TGTGCCAGCGGATCGTGGAACTCAAATCAGCCCCAGCATTTT.

This clone is a singleton in its sample. This chain links TRBV4-1 with TRBJ1-2; no clear D gene. Trimming shortened V by 3 bases and J by 3 bases, and 11 bases separated the two germline ends. The CDR3 runs to 14 residues. The germline gives CDR1 MGHRA, CDR2 YSYEKL. The CDR3 region has the DNA TGCGCCAGCAGCCACCCACTGTTGGACTATGGCTACACCTTC. It yields the protein CASSHPLLDYGYTF.

The chain recombines TRBV19 with TRBJ2-7; D perhaps matches TRBD1 (7 bases). Germline assignment: CDR1 LNHDA and CDR2 SQIVND (reference sequence). The CDR3 has 16 amino acids. Between the trimmed V and J ends, which lost 6 bases and 0 bases, there was a span of 18 bases. The CDR3 DNA sequence: TGTGCCAGTAGGGACCCGCGGGACAGTAGCTCCTACGAGCAGTACTTC. Protein product: CASRDPRDSSSYEQYF. The full variable domain, its missing parts supplied by reference TRBV19 and TRBJ2-7, is DGGITQSPKYLFRKEGQNVTLSCEQNLNHDAMYWYRQDPGQGLRLIYYSQIVNDFQKGDIAEGYSVSREKKESFPLTVTSAQKNPTAFYLCASRDPRDSSSYEQYFGPGTRLTVT.

The rearrangement links TRBV5-1 to TRBJ1-1, with D possibly matching TRBD1 (6 bases). V dropped 4 bases and J dropped 2 bases, with 12 bases sitting between them. This CDR3 is built from 14 residues. CDR1 is SGHRS, CDR2 YFSETQ, per germline. CDR3 loop: CASSREGGNTEAFF. CDR3 sequence (DNA): TGCGCCAGCAGCCGGGAGGGGGGAAACACTGAAGCTTTCTTT.

Only one count was recorded for this clone. J is TRBJ2-2 and V is TRBV5-1; TRBD2 matches 12 bases. Trimming at V came to 3 bases and at J to 9 bases, leaving 12 bases not matched to a gene. The germline gives CDR1 SGHRS, CDR2 YFSETQ. The CDR3 is 17 amino acids. Written as DNA, the CDR3 is TGCGCCAGCAGCTCGGGACTAGCGGGCCGGCTTAGGTGGGAGCTGTTTTTT. It specifies CASSSGLAGRLRWELFF.

In DNA, the CDR3 is TGTGCCAGCAGTTTAGCTCCGGGACTAGCGGGCTCCTACGAGCAGTACTTC. This gives the protein CASSLAPGLAGSYEQYF. The rearrangement uses TRBV27 and TRBJ2-7, with 12 bases aligning to TRBD2. The CDR3 sequence is 17 residues long. The germline gives CDR1 MNHEY, CDR2 SMNVEV (reference sequence). V shed 2 bases and J 0 bases; nucleotides not matched to a gene: 5.

This clone was found once. This rearrangement joins TRBV2 to TRBJ2-3; 10 bases are shared with TRBD1. With 6 bases clipped from V and 6 bases from J, the junction kept 12 bases outside the gene matches. The CDR3 extends over 16 amino acids. In germline, CDR1 is SNHLY, CDR2 FYNNEI. This CDR3 reads CASSFGAGQGWDTQYF. For the CDR3, the DNA is TGTGCCAGCAGCTTTGGGGCGGGACAGGGGTGGGATACGCAGTATTTT.

The chain joins TRBV7-9 to TRBJ1-1; the D gene is possibly TRBD1 (6 bases). Trimming took 3 bases from V and 0 from J, leaving 8 bases between them. Germline CDR1 is SEHNR and CDR2 is FQNEAQ (reference sequence). The CDR3 is 14 residues long. This CDR3 is CASSFWTVNTEAFF. CDR3 DNA: TGTGCCAGCAGCTTTTGGACAGTGAACACTGAAGCTTTCTTT.

The J gene is TRBJ2-2, the V gene TRBV4-1; 8 bases line up with TRBD1. This CDR3 is 16 amino acids long. Per germline, CDR1 MGHRA and CDR2 YSYEKL. The J segment lost 1 base and the V segment lost 1 base, leaving 2 bases of the junction unmatched. The CDR3 here is CASSQGTGLNTGELFF. The DNA for the CDR3 is TGCGCCAGCAGCCAAGGGACAGGGTTGAACACCGGGGAGCTGTTTTTT.

The chain couples TRBV4-1 to TRBJ2-6; D not certain. V shed 5 bases and J shed 0 bases, with 8 bases lying between them. The CDR3 is made up of 15 amino acids. Germline-derived CDR1 and CDR2 are MGHRA and YSYEKL. The CDR3 here is CASSFSYSGANVLTF. The CDR3 nucleotides read TGCGCCAGCAGCTTTAGCTACTCTGGGGCCAACGTCCTGACTTTC.

V gene TRBV5-5 combines with J gene TRBJ1-2; 7 bases are shared with TRBD1. J was trimmed by 4 bases and V by 6 bases; bases with no gene match: 6. There are 13 residues in the CDR3. Looked up from germline, CDR1 is SGHKS and CDR2 is YYEKEE (reference sequence). The CDR3 coding sequence is TGTGCCAGCAATGAGGGACAGAGCTATGGCTACACCTTC. It yields the protein CASNEGQSYGYTF. The whole variable domain, remainder taken from reference TRBV5-5 and TRBJ1-2, is DAGVTQSPTHLIKTRGQQVTLRCSPISGHKSVSWYQQVLGQGPQFIFQYYEKEERGRGNFPDRFSARQFPNYSSELNVNALLLGDSALYLCASNEGQSYGYTFGSGTRLTVV.